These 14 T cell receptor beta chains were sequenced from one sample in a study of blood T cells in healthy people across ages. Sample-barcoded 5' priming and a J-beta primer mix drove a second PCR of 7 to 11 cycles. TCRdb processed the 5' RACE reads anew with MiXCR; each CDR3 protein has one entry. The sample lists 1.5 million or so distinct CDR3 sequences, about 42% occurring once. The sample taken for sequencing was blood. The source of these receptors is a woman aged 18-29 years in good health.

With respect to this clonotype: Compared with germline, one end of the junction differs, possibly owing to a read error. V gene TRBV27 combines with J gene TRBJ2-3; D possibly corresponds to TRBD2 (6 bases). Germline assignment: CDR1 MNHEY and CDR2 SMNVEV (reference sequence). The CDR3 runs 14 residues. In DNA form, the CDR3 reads TGTGCCAGCAGTGTGCCTAGCGTCGCAGATAAGCAGTATTTT. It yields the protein CASSVPSVADKQYF.

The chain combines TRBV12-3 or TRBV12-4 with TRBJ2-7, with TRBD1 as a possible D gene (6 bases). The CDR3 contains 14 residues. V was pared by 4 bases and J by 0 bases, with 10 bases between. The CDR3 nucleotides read TGTGCCAGCAGTTCGGACAGCTTCTCCTACGAGCAGTACTTC. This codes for CASSSDSFSYEQYF.

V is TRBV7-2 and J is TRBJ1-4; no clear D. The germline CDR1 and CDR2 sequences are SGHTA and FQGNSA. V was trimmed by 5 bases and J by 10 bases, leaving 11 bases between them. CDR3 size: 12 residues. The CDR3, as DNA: TGTGCCAGCAGCCCAATCGGTGGAAAACTGTTTTTT. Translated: CASSPIGGKLFF.

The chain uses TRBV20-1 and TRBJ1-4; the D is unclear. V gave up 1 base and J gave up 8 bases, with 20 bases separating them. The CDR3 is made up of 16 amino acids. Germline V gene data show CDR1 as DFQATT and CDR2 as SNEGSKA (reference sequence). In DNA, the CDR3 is TGCAGTGCTAGAGTCCCTCAGGTTGGGCCTGCCGAAAAACTGTTTTTT. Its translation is CSARVPQVGPAEKLFF.

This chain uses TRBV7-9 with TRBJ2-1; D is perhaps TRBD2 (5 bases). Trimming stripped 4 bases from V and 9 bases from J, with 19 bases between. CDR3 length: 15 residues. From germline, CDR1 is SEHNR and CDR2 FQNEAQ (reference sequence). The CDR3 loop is CASSSRNSEVGEQFF. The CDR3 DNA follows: TGTGCCAGCAGCTCTCGGAATAGCGAAGTGGGTGAGCAGTTCTTC.

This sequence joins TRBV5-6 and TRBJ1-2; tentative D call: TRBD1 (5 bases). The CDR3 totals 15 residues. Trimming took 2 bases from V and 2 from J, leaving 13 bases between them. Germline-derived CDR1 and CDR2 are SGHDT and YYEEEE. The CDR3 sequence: CASSFLDRDNYGYTF. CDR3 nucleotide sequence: TGTGCCAGCAGCTTCTTAGACCGGGACAACTATGGCTACACCTTC.

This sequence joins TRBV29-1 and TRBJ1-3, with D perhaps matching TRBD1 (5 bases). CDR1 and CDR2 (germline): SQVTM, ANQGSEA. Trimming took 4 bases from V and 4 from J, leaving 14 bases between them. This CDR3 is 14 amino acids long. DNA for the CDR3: TGCAGCGTTGTTGAGGGGTCGTGGGGAAACACCATATATTTT. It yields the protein CSVVEGSWGNTIYF.

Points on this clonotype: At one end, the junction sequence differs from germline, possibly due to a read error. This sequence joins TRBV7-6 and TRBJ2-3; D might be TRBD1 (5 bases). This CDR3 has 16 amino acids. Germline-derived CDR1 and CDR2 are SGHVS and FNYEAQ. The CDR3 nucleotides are TGTGCCAGCAGCTTAGTAGAAGTCAGAGTGACAGATGCGCAGTATTTT. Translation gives CASSLVEVRVTDAQYF.

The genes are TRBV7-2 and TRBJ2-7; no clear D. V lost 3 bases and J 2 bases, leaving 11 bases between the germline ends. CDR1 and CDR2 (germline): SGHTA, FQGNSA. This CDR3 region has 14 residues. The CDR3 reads CASSFYRAPYEQYF. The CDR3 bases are TGTGCCAGCAGCTTCTATAGGGCCCCCTACGAGCAGTACTTC.

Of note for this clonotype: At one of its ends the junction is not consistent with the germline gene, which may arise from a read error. The DNA of the CDR3 is TGTGTCAGCAGCTTAACGGGGGGCAGCTATGGCTACACCTTC. Its protein is CVSSLTGGSYGYTF. The chain combines TRBV7-9 with TRBJ1-2, with D maybe TRBD1 (6 bases). Germline CDR1 is SEHNR and CDR2 is FQNEAQ (reference sequence). The CDR3 covers 14 residues. The full variable domain, rest sourced from reference TRBV7-9 and TRBJ1-2, is DTGVSQNPRHKITKRGQNVTFRCDPISEHNRLYWYRQTLGQGPEFLTYFQNEAQLEKSRLLSDRFSAERPKGSFSTLEIQRTEQGDSAMYLCVSSLTGGSYGYTFGSGTRLTVV.

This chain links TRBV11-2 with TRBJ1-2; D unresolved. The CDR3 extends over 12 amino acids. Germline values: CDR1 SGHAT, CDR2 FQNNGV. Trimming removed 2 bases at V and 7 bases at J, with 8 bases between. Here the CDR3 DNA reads TGTGCCAGCAGCTTAATGGGAGGTGGCTACACCTTC. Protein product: CASSLMGGGYTF.

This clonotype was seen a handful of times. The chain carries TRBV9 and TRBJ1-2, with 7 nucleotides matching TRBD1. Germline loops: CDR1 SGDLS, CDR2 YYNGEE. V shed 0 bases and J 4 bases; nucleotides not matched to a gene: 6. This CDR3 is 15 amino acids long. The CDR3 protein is CASSVEGARSYGYTF. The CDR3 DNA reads TGTGCCAGCAGCGTAGAGGGGGCAAGGAGCTATGGCTACACCTTC.

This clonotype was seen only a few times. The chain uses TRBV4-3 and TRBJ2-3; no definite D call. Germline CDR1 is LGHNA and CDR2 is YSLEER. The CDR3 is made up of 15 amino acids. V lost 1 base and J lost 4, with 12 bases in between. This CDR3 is CASSQAAPSADTQYF. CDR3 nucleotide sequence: TGCGCCAGCAGCCAAGCAGCTCCATCGGCAGATACGCAGTATTTT.

The CDR3 nucleotides read TGTGCCAGCAGTGACCGACAGGCCTCGGGGGCTTTCTTT. Its translation: CASSDRQASGAFF. The chain carries TRBV6-1 and TRBJ1-1; D is possibly TRBD1 (6 bases). V dropped 3 bases and J dropped 11 bases, with 16 bases sitting between them. There are 13 residues in the CDR3. Germline V gives CDR1 MNHNS, CDR2 SASEGT.